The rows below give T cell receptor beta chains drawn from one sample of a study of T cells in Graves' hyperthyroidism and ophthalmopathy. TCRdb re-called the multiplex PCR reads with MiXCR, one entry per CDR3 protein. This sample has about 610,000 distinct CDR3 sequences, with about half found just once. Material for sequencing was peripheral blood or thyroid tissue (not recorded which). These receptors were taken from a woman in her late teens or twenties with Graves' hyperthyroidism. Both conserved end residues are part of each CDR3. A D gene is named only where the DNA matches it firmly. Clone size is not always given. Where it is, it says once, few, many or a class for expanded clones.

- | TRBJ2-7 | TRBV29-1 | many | CSVSETPYEQYF | TGCAGCGTTTCCGAGACACCCTACGAGCAGTACTTC
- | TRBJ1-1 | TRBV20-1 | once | CSEPGLRDELEAFF | TGCAGTGAACCGGGACTTCGGGACGAACTCGAAGCTTTCTTT
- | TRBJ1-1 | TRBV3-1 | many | CASSLMTDEAFF | TGTGCCAGCAGCCTTATGACGGACGAAGCTTTCTTT
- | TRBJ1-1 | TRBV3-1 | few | CASSQDSRGLDTEAFF | TGTGCCAGCAGCCAAGATTCTAGGGGGTTGGACACTGAAGCTTTCTTT
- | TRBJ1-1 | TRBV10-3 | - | CATSMRGHTEAFF | TGTGCCACCAGTATGAGGGGACACACTGAAGCTTTCTTT
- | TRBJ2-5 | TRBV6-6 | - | CAISYSILGPRGAETQYF | TGTGCCATCAGTTACTCGATATTAGGGCCGAGGGGCGCAGAGACCCAGTACTTC
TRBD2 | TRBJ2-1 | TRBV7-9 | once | CASSPGAGELNEQFF | TGTGCCAGCAGCCCCGGAGCGGGAGAATTGAATGAGCAGTTCTTC
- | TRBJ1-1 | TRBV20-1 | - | CSASDSGGLTEAFF | TGCAGTGCCAGCGACAGCGGGGGGCTCACTGAAGCTTTCTTT
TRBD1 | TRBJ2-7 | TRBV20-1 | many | CSAPRDRHEQYF | TGCAGTGCCCCCCGGGACAGGCACGAGCAGTACTTC
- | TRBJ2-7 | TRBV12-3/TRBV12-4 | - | CASSFEKEQYF | TGTGCCAGCAGTTTTGAGAAGGAGCAGTACTTC
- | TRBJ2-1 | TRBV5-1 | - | CASSLSQYNEQFF | TGCGCCAGCAGCTTGAGCCAATACAATGAGCAGTTCTTC
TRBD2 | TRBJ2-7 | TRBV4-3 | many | CASSQDQRTSGREHEQYF | TGCGCCAGCAGCCAAGACCAGAGGACTAGCGGGAGGGAACACGAGCAGTACTTC
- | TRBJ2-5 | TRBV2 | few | CASIRTRGSQETQYF | TGTGCCAGCATCCGGACCAGGGGATCCCAAGAGACCCAGTACTTC
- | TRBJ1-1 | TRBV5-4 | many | CASSSRSGWDTEAFF | TGTGCCAGCAGCTCTCGTAGTGGGTGGGACACTGAAGCTTTCTTT
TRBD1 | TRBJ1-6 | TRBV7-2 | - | CASRQGQGESPLHF | TGTGCCAGCAGACAAGGACAGGGAGAATCACCCCTCCACTTT
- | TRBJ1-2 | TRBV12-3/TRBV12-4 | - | CASTAGFTGGGYTF | TGTGCCAGCACTGCGGGCTTTACGGGGGGTGGCTACACCTTC
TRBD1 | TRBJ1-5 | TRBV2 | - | CASRDRQPQHF | TGTGCCAGCAGGGACAGGCAGCCCCAGCATTTT
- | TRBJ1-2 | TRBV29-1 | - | CSVVPGLLYGYTF | TGCAGCGTTGTCCCGGGATTACTCTATGGCTACACCTTC
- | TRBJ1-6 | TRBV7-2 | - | CASSLAWQQNSPLHF | TGTGCCAGCAGCTTAGCGTGGCAGCAGAATTCACCCCTCCACTTT
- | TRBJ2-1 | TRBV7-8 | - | CASSVGGPYNEQFF | TGTGCCAGCAGCGTAGGAGGGCCCTACAATGAGCAGTTCTTC
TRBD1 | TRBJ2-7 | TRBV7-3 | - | CARRTGGTYEQYF | TGTGCTAGACGGACAGGGGGGACCTACGAGCAGTACTTC
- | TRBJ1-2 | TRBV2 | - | CASSEVAAEYGYTF | TGTGCCAGCAGTGAAGTGGCTGCCGAGTACGGCTACACCTTC
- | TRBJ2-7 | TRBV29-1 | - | CSVSEKWGKGATTGYEQYF | TGCAGCGTTAGCGAAAAGTGGGGGAAAGGGGCAACGACGGGCTACGAGCAGTACTTC